Below are 20 T cell receptor beta chains sequenced from a single sample in a study of blood T cell repertoires in COVID-19. Profiled with immunoSEQ multiplex PCR; TCRdb holds only in-frame clones, not every one. Of about 260,000 clones in the sample, 85% to 90% were seen once. The sequenced sample was peripheral blood. The receptors originated from a woman aged 40 to 50 who had recovered from COVID-19.

The chain links TRBV29-1 to TRBJ2-3; D is uncertain. Germline CDR1 and CDR2: SQVTM and ANQGSEA. The CDR3 extends over 12 amino acids. Trimming removed 0 bases at V and 3 bases at J, with 4 bases between. This CDR3 is CSVEDPTDTQYF. DNA of the CDR3: TGCAGCGTTGAAGATCCGACAGATACGCAGTATTTT.

The V and J genes are TRBV28 and TRBJ2-7; the D gene is possibly TRBD1 (6 bases). This CDR3 region has 12 residues. Trimming left V 6 bases short and J 4 bases short, with 10 bases between. Germline V gene lookup returns CDR1 MDHEN and CDR2 SYDVKM. The CDR3 loop reads CASSWGTYEQYF. CDR3 nucleotide sequence: TGTGCCAGCAGCTGGGGGACATACGAGCAGTACTTC.

This clone appeared many times. The gene calls are TRBV11-1 and TRBJ2-1; D not certain. The CDR3 length is 13 residues. CDR1 and CDR2 from the germline V gene are SGHAT and FQDESV (reference sequence). V lost 2 bases and J 8 bases, leaving 10 bases between the germline ends. The DNA for the CDR3 is TGTGCCAGCAGCTTAAGCCCCTCCGATGAGCAGTTCTTC. Translation: CASSLSPSDEQFF. Full variable domain (rest looked up from reference TRBV11-1 and TRBJ2-1): EAEVAQSPRYKITEKSQAVAFWCDPISGHATLYWYRQILGQGPELLVQFQDESVVDDSQLPKDRFSAERLKGVDSTLKIQPAELGDSAMYLCASSLSPSDEQFFGPGTRLTVL.

This clone was seen a single time. The chain recombines TRBV5-6 with TRBJ2-5, with 7 bases aligning to TRBD1. This CDR3 region has 16 residues. Trimming took 1 base from V and 4 from J; bases not matched to a gene: 10. The V gene's germline CDR1 is SGHDT and CDR2 YYEEEE. CDR3 protein: CASSLNTGVVVETQYF. The CDR3 coding sequence is TGTGCCAGCAGCTTGAATACAGGGGTGGTCGTAGAGACCCAGTACTTC.

The V call is TRBV5-1, the J call TRBJ2-7; 11 bases agree with TRBD1. This CDR3 is 14 amino acids long. V trimming: 4 bases; J trimming: 1 base; junction bases outside the gene matches: 1. Germline V gene sequence: CDR1 SGHRS, CDR2 YFSETQ. The DNA of the CDR3 is TGCGCCAGCAGCCGGGACAGGGGGTCCTACGAGCAGTACTTC. Amino acids: CASSRDRGSYEQYF.

The chain couples TRBV3-1 (or the pseudogene TRBV3-2) to TRBJ2-7; 8 nucleotides align to TRBD1. The CDR3 is 14 residues long. The junction had 8 bases not matched to a gene; V was cut back by 5 bases and J by 5 bases. The germline CDR1 and CDR2 sequences are LGHDT and YNNKEL (reference sequence). The CDR3 nucleotides read TGTGCCAGCAGCTGGACAGGGCCTTTCAACGAGCAGTACTTC. It encodes CASSWTGPFNEQYF.

This clone was observed once. The chain joins TRBV20-1 to TRBJ1-1; D remains ambiguous. The V gene lost 1 base and the J gene lost 5 bases, with 5 bases spanning the gap. The CDR3 covers 11 residues. CDR1 and CDR2 from the germline V gene are DFQATT and SNEGSKA (reference sequence). This CDR3 is CSARALTEAFF. In nucleotides, the CDR3 is TGCAGTGCTAGAGCGTTGACTGAAGCTTTCTTT.

The CDR3 sequence is CASSGITGGVYGYTF. DNA of the CDR3: TGTGCCAGCAGCGGAATTACAGGGGGAGTCTATGGCTACACCTTC. The chain carries TRBV9 and TRBJ1-2, with TRBD1 matching 8 bases. The CDR3 is 15 amino acids. V trimming: 3 bases; J trimming: 4 bases; junction bases outside the gene matches: 8. CDR1 and CDR2 from the germline V gene are SGDLS and YYNGEE.

The CDR3 DNA is TGTGCCAGCAGCTTAGAGCGATTCACAGATACGCAGTATTTT. As protein: CASSLERFTDTQYF. The rearrangement joins TRBV7-2 to TRBJ2-3; D gene ambiguous. Trimming took 1 base from V and 2 from J, leaving 7 bases between them. Germline-derived CDR1 and CDR2 are SGHTA and FQGNSA. This CDR3 comprises 14 residues. Using reference TRBV7-2 and TRBJ2-3 for the parts outside the CDR3, the full variable domain is GAGVSQSPSNKVTEKGKDVELRCDPISGHTALYWYRQSLGQGLEFLIYFQGNSAPDKSGLPSDRFSAERTGGSVSTLTIQRTQQEDSAVYLCASSLERFTDTQYFGPGTRLTVL.

The chain has TRBV5-1 and TRBJ2-2; 9 bases align to TRBD2. V gave up 1 base and J gave up 2 bases; unmatched junction bases: 6. Germline CDR1 reads SGHRS; CDR2 reads YFSETQ. This CDR3 contains 17 residues. CDR3 amino acids: CASSLSAGGLNTGELFF. In nucleotides, the CDR3 is TGCGCCAGCAGCTTGTCCGCGGGGGGGCTAAACACCGGGGAGCTGTTTTTT.

This chain uses TRBV5-8 with TRBJ2-3, with 12 bases matching TRBD1. The CDR3 sequence is 15 residues long. CDR1 and CDR2 (germline): SGHTS, YDEGEE. Losses at the gene ends were 2 bases for V and 4 bases for J; bases not matched to a gene: 2. CDR3 in DNA: TGTGCCAGCAGCTTCGGGACAGGGGGCGCAGATACGCAGTATTTT. Translated: CASSFGTGGADTQYF. The whole variable domain, filled in from reference TRBV5-8 and TRBJ2-3, reads EAGVTQSPTHLIKTRGQQATLRCSPISGHTSVYWYQQALGLGLQFLLWYDEGEERNRGNFPPRFSGRQFPNYSSELNVNALELEDSALYLCASSFGTGGADTQYFGPGTRLTVL.

V and J are TRBV2 and TRBJ1-5; TRBD1 matches at 9 bases. Germline lookup yields CDR1 SNHLY and CDR2 FYNNEI. The CDR3 spans 15 residues. With V trimmed by 4 bases and J by 1 base, 2 bases remained unmatched. The CDR3 DNA reads TGTGCCAGCAGTGGACAGGGGGGAAGCAATCAGCCCCAGCATTTT. Protein sequence: CASSGQGGSNQPQHF.

In its sample, this clone was seen a few times. The chain has TRBV18 and TRBJ1-2, with 9 bases identical to TRBD1. From germline, CDR1 is KGHSH and CDR2 LQKENI. With 4 bases clipped from V and 2 bases from J, the junction kept 5 bases outside the gene matches. The CDR3 has 15 residues. CDR3 protein: CASSRDRDQNYGYTF. The CDR3 DNA sequence: TGTGCCAGCTCACGGGACAGGGATCAGAACTATGGCTACACCTTC.

The chain combines TRBV11-2 with TRBJ1-5; no clear D gene. V was trimmed by 0 bases and J by 2 bases, leaving 8 bases between them. The CDR3 is 15 amino acids. Germline V lookup: CDR1 SGHAT, CDR2 FQNNGV. DNA of the CDR3: TGTGCCAGCAGCTTAGACCGGACTCGCAATCAGCCCCAGCATTTT. Its protein is CASSLDRTRNQPQHF.

J is TRBJ2-1 and V is TRBV19; D ambiguous. V lost 3 bases, J lost 0 bases, and 12 bases lay in between. The V gene's germline CDR1 is LNHDA and CDR2 SQIVND (reference sequence). There are 16 residues in the CDR3. CDR3 coding DNA: TGTGCCAGTAGTATGGGCCGCATCAGCTCCTACAATGAGCAGTTCTTC. It encodes CASSMGRISSYNEQFF.

The CDR3 bases are TGTGCCAGCAGCCGGGGGGTGATTTCGAATAAGAACACTGAAGCTTTCTTT. Its translation: CASSRGVISNKNTEAFF. V gene TRBV4-2 combines with J gene TRBJ1-1, with D maybe TRBD1 (5 bases). This CDR3 is 17 amino acids long. Between the trimmed V and J ends, which lost 4 bases and 1 base, there was a span of 19 bases. Germline V CDR1 and CDR2: LGHNA, YNFKEQ.

Concerning this clone: Different DNA sequences within this sample yield the same CDR3. This rearrangement joins TRBV3-1 (or the pseudogene TRBV3-2) to TRBJ1-5, with unresolved D. The CDR3 length is 12 residues. Trimming left V 1 base short and J 6 bases short, with 4 bases between. Germline V lookup: CDR1 LGHDT, CDR2 YNNKEL (reference sequence). The chain's CDR3 is CASSQAGQPQHF. In DNA, the CDR3 is TGTGCCAGCAGCCAAGCCGGTCAGCCCCAGCATTTT.

V gene TRBV4-2 combines with J gene TRBJ1-1; 7 bases are shared with TRBD1. J lost 7 bases, V lost 0 bases, and 2 bases had no gene match. This CDR3 contains 13 residues. Per the germline V gene, CDR1 is LGHNA and CDR2 is YNFKEQ. CDR3 sequence (DNA): TGTGCCAGCAGCCAAGATAGGACAGGTGAAGCTTTCTTT. Translated: CASSQDRTGEAFF.

The genes are TRBV7-6 and TRBJ2-2, with TRBD2 identical over 10 bases. From germline, CDR1 is SGHVS and CDR2 FNYEAQ. The V gene end was trimmed by 5 bases and the J gene end by 7 bases; junction bases not matched to a gene: 10. The CDR3 has 16 amino acids. CDR3 bases: TGTGCCAGCAGCCCCGTAGCGGGGGGCCCGGTCGGGGAGCTGTTTTTT. Translation gives CASSPVAGGPVGELFF.

This sequence joins TRBV5-1 and TRBJ2-7, with D maybe TRBD1 (6 bases). The length of the CDR3 is 14 residues. V was shortened by 0 bases and J by 5 bases, with 12 bases between the two germline ends. The germline V gene has CDR1 SGHRS and CDR2 YFSETQ. The CDR3 DNA sequence: TGCGCCAGCAGCTTGGTTGCAGGGGCGGACGAGCAGTACTTC. The encoded protein is CASSLVAGADEQYF.